This T cell receptor beta chain was sequenced for a study of neurological immune-mediated disorders. The time point here: longitudinal time-point 2. Unsorted libraries were generated from 2 million PBMCs held at -80 degrees C. This clonotype occurred many times. The authors obtained over 170 million TCR-beta sequences from 15-18 subjects per sequencing run. TCRdb processed the 5' RACE reads anew with MiXCR; each CDR3 protein has one entry. The sample comprises about 80,000 distinct CDR3 sequences, about 5% of which are singletons, and roughly 7.3% rests with the top ten. The CDR3 is 14 amino acids. Trimming took 6 bases from V and 3 from J, leaving 14 bases between them.

What was sequenced was PBMCs. The sequence was obtained from a woman aged 60-75 years with multiple sclerosis. The chain employs TRBV12-3 or TRBV12-4 and TRBJ1-1; D is possibly TRBD1 (5 bases). The chain's CDR3 is CASRPGPRDTEAFF. CDR3 DNA: TGTGCCAGCAGGCCGGGACCAAGGGACACTGAAGCTTTCTTT.